What follows are 10 T cell receptor beta chains derived from one specimen sequenced in a study of breast tumors, draining lymph nodes, adjacent tissues. Samples came from axillary lymph nodes draining the breast cancer. TCRdb re-analysed the multiplex PCR reads in MiXCR, keeping a single row per CDR3 protein. The data hold roughly 260,000 distinct CDR3 sequences, with more than 30% observed a single time. Sample: axillary lymph node tissue. The receptors come from a female donor with breast cancer. Some clones in this sample may be carry-over from other donors' samples.

The chain has TRBV30 and TRBJ2-3; D is possibly TRBD1 (6 bases). CDR1 is GTSNPN and CDR2 is SVGIG in the germline V gene (reference sequence). The CDR3 loop spans 15 amino acids. Between the trimmed V and J ends, which lost 1 base and 4 bases, there was a span of 15 bases. The CDR3 here is CAWSGGQAGADTQYF. Written as DNA, the CDR3 is TGTGCCTGGAGTGGGGGGCAAGCAGGCGCAGATACGCAGTATTTT.

In this sample, this clonotype turned up many times. The chain's CDR3 is CASSYRSGGVEKLFF. CDR3 nucleotides: TGTGCCAGCAGCTACCGGTCAGGGGGGGTGGAAAAACTGTTTTTT. V usage is TRBV7-9 and J usage is TRBJ1-4; 7 bases are a match to TRBD1. With 4 bases clipped from V and 8 bases from J, the junction kept 10 bases outside the gene matches. This CDR3 comprises 15 residues. The germline V gene has CDR1 SEHNR and CDR2 FQNEAQ (reference sequence).

The chain carries TRBV5-1 and TRBJ2-1, with D possibly TRBD2 on 6 matching bases. CDR1 is SGHRS, CDR2 YFSETQ, per germline. V lost 4 bases and J lost 8, with 25 bases in between. The CDR3 is 17 residues long. The CDR3, as DNA: TGCGCCAGCAGCCAGACTAGTTTGGGAGCTGCCTATGATGAGCAGTTCTTC. The encoded protein is CASSQTSLGAAYDEQFF.

Only a few counts were recorded for this clonotype. The rearrangement links TRBV30 to TRBJ2-1; 11 nucleotides line up with TRBD2. The CDR3 loop spans 14 amino acids. Losses at the gene ends were 3 bases for V and 5 bases for J; bases not matched to a gene: 3. Germline assignment: CDR1 GTSNPN and CDR2 SVGIG (reference sequence). CDR3 sequence reads: CAWRPGLADNEQFF. CDR3 in DNA: TGTGCCTGGAGACCGGGACTAGCGGACAATGAGCAGTTCTTC. Using reference TRBV30 and TRBJ2-1 for the parts outside the CDR3, the full variable domain is SQTIHQWPATLVQPVGSPLSLECTVEGTSNPNLYWYRQAAGRGLQLLFYSVGIGQISSEVPQNLSASRPQDRQFILSSKKLLLSDSGFYLCAWRPGLADNEQFFGPGTRLTVL.

The chain carries TRBV2 and TRBJ2-1; TRBD2 aligns across 12 bases. Germline V CDR1 and CDR2: SNHLY, FYNNEI. The CDR3 covers 14 residues. The CDR3 loop is CASELAGGRREQFF. The CDR3 coding sequence is TGTGCTAGTGAACTAGCGGGAGGACGACGTGAGCAGTTCTTC.

This clonotype showed up many times. The chain has TRBV5-1 and TRBJ2-7; TRBD1 aligns across 11 bases. The CDR3 has 15 residues. V was pared by 0 bases and J by 7 bases, with 6 bases of the junction left unmatched. The germline V gene has CDR1 SGHRS and CDR2 YFSETQ. CDR3 coding DNA: TGCGCCAGCAGCTTGGCCGGGACAGGGGGGGGGGAGCAGTACTTC. It translates to CASSLAGTGGGEQYF.

This clonotype was recorded at least ten times. The chain employs TRBV11-2 and TRBJ2-1; unclear D gene. Trimming removed 2 bases at V and 4 bases at J, with 6 bases between. The CDR3 has 13 residues. CDR1 SGHAT and CDR2 FQNNGV come from the germline V gene. CDR3 in amino acids: CASSLQAYNEQFF. The CDR3 nucleotides are TGTGCCAGCAGCTTACAGGCTTACAATGAGCAGTTCTTC. Looking up the rest from reference TRBV11-2 and TRBJ2-1 gives the full variable domain: EAGVAQSPRYKIIEKRQSVAFWCNPISGHATLYWYQQILGQGPKLLIQFQNNGVVDDSQLPKDRFSAERLKGVDSTLKIQPAKLEDSAVYLCASSLQAYNEQFFGPGTRLTVL.

This clonotype was picked up a small number of times. This chain joins TRBV15 and TRBJ1-5, with a possible D match to TRBD1 (5 bases). Trimming cost V 10 bases and J 7 bases, with 20 bases left between them. The germline V gene encodes CDR1 LNHNV and CDR2 YYDKDF (reference sequence). The CDR3 is 14 residues long. For the CDR3, the DNA is TGTGCCAGCTCACTCCAGGGAGGGTACCAGCCCCAGCATTTT. Its protein product is CASSLQGGYQPQHF.

This clonotype was seen more than once but under ten times. The chain is built from TRBV18 and TRBJ2-5, with D perhaps TRBD2 (5 bases). From germline, CDR1 is KGHSH and CDR2 LQKENI. The V end was cut by 6 bases, the J end by 4 bases, with 18 bases between. The length of the CDR3 is 15 residues. DNA of the CDR3: TGTGCCAGCTCCCCGGGGAATGCTGCCTCAGAGACCCAGTACTTC. This sequence encodes CASSPGNAASETQYF.

This clonotype was detected many times. The rearrangement joins TRBV11-1 to TRBJ2-1; the D is unclear. The CDR3 runs 15 residues. Germline CDR1 is SGHAT and CDR2 is FQDESV (reference sequence). V was cut by 2 bases and J by 8 bases, with 16 bases left in between. This chain's CDR3 is CASSLSGGRFDEQFF. In DNA form, the CDR3 reads TGTGCCAGCAGCTTATCCGGCGGTAGGTTCGATGAGCAGTTCTTC.